Only a few counts were recorded for the clone carrying this TCR beta chain. The antigen is undetermined. This sample was taken from a study of Ad26.COV2.S vaccination and SARS-CoV-2 variants. Study-wide results and caveats: Comparability of non-spike TCR breadth was observed across vaccine and placebo recipients.

Sequenced by immunoSEQ multiplex PCR; TCRdb stores in-frame clones only, minus some. The table records hundreds of thousands of clones, 85% of them present only once. V was pared by 5 bases and J by 4 bases, with 14 bases of the junction left unmatched. CDR3 length equals 17 residues. Specified treatment: 15 to 20 received Ad26.COV2.S at low or high dose, single or two shots; 5 received placebo; per-sample allocation not given. Sample collection was performed on day 63 after the first vaccine or placebo injection. The genes are TRBV5-3 and TRBJ1-3; 8 nucleotides match TRBD1. TRBV5-3 falls under the ORF class, with uncertain function. The input for sequencing was peripheral blood, taken in a trial of Ad26.COV2.S vaccine versus placebo. This clonotype was obtained from a person aged 18-60 years who received the Ad26.COV2.S COVID-19 vaccine or a placebo. The CDR3 region is CARSSSGRGLSGNTIYF. The CDR3, as DNA: TGTGCCAGAAGTTCTTCCGGCAGGGGGCTTTCCGGAAACACCATATATTTT.